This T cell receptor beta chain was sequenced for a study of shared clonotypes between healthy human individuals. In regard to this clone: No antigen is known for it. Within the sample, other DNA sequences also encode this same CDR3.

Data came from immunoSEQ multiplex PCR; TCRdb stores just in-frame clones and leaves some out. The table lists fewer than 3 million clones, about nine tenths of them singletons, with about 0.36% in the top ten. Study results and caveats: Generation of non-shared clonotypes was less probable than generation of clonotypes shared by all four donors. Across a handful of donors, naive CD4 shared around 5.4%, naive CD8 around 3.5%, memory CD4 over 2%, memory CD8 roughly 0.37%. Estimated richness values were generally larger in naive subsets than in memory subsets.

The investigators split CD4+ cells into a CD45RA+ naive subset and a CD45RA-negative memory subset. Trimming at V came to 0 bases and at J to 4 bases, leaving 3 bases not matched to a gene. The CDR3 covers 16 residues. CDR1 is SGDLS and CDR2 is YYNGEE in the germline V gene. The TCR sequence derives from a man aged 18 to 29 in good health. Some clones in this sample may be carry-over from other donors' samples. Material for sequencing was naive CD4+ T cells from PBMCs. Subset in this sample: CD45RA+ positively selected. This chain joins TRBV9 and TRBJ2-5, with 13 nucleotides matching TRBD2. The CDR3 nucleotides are TGTGCCAGCAGCGTAGGACTAGCGGGAGGCGGAGAGACCCAGTACTTC. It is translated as CASSVGLAGGGETQYF.